A selection of T cell receptor beta chains follows, all from one sample in a study of control samples from healthy donors and cancer patients. Measured with immunoSEQ multiplex PCR; TCRdb has only the in-frame clones, and not every one. The sample yields about 140,000 clones, around 94% seen once. Sequences were obtained from blood. These receptors were obtained from a man in his forties in good health. CDR3s include the opening cysteine and the closing phenylalanine or tryptophan. The D gene is left open where the match is weak. Clone size is given for some rows only: seen once, a few or many times, or a class if the clone is expanded.

size: once; D: .; J: TRBJ1-1; V: TRBV6-5; CDR3: CAAGGTPEAFF; DNA: TGTGCCGCGGGGGGGACCCCTGAAGCTTTCTTT
size: .; D: .; J: TRBJ1-1; V: TRBV5-1; CDR3: CASSLLVRDTEAFF; DNA: TGCGCCAGCAGCTTGTTGGTACGAGACACTGAAGCTTTCTTT
size: once; D: .; J: TRBJ2-2; V: TRBV21-1; CDR3: CASSKAGDTGELFF; DNA: TGTGCCAGCAGCAAAGCAGGGGACACCGGGGAGCTGTTTTTT
size: .; D: TRBD2; J: TRBJ2-3; V: TRBV10-3; CDR3: CAIRGTSGISTDTQYF; DNA: TGTGCCATCAGGGGTACTAGCGGGATTAGCACAGATACGCAGTATTTT
size: .; D: .; J: TRBJ1-3; V: TRBV10-3; CDR3: CAISEGAPSGNTIYF; DNA: TGTGCCATCAGTGAGGGGGCTCCCTCTGGAAACACCATATATTTT
size: few; D: TRBD1; J: TRBJ1-3; V: TRBV13; CDR3: CASSVLSGGISGNTIYF; DNA: TGTGCCAGCAGCGTACTATCAGGGGGAATCTCTGGAAACACCATATATTTT
size: .; D: .; J: TRBJ2-5; V: TRBV19; CDR3: CASSIYGGRGETQYF; DNA: TGTGCCAGTAGTATATACGGGGGGCGCGGAGAGACCCAGTACTTC
size: .; D: TRBD1; J: TRBJ1-3; V: TRBV5-1; CDR3: CASSFDPQGSGNTIYF; DNA: TGCGCCAGCAGCTTCGACCCACAGGGGAGTGGAAACACCATATATTTT
size: .; D: .; J: TRBJ1-1; V: TRBV30; CDR3: CAWRAGLNTEAFF; DNA: TGTGCCTGGAGGGCAGGGTTGAACACTGAAGCTTTCTTT
size: .; D: .; J: TRBJ2-7; V: TRBV11-3; CDR3: CASSLGPTYEQYF; DNA: TGTGCCAGCAGCTTAGGACCGACCTACGAGCAGTACTTC
size: once; D: .; J: TRBJ1-3; V: TRBV6-1; CDR3: CASSEGKGLFGPGNTIYF; DNA: TGTGCCAGCAGTGAGGGGAAGGGACTCTTCGGGCCTGGAAACACCATATATTTT
size: .; D: .; J: TRBJ2-4; V: TRBV15; CDR3: CATSSNRSPKNIQYF; DNA: TGTGCCACCAGCAGTAACAGGTCCCCCAAAAACATTCAGTACTTC
size: .; D: TRBD1; J: TRBJ1-6; V: TRBV6-1; CDR3: CASSEGTGGNSPLHF; DNA: TGTGCCAGCAGTGAAGGGACAGGGGGTAATTCACCCCTCCACTTT
size: .; D: TRBD1; J: TRBJ2-1; V: TRBV2; CDR3: CASSEDRGRNNEQFF; DNA: TGTGCCAGTTCAGAAGACAGGGGGCGAAACAATGAGCAGTTCTTC
size: .; D: .; J: TRBJ2-7; V: TRBV10-3; CDR3: CAISDPASSYEQYF; DNA: TGTGCCATCAGTGACCCGGCTAGCTCCTACGAGCAGTACTTC
size: .; D: .; J: TRBJ2-5; V: TRBV7-8; CDR3: CAGFEGTSSTQETQYF; DNA: TGTGCCGGCTTTGAGGGAACCTCTTCTACACAAGAGACCCAGTACTTC
size: .; D: TRBD2; J: TRBJ2-1; V: TRBV24-1; CDR3: CATSDQASGGAYNEQFF; DNA: TGTGCCACCAGTGATCAAGCTAGCGGCGGGGCCTACAATGAGCAGTTCTTC
size: .; D: .; J: TRBJ1-2; V: TRBV19; CDR3: CASHPDSTPNYGYTF; DNA: TGTGCCAGTCACCCCGACAGCACCCCTAACTATGGCTACACCTTC
size: .; D: TRBD1; J: TRBJ1-1; V: TRBV13; CDR3: CASSAAGQGGTEAFF; DNA: TGTGCCAGCAGCGCAGCTGGACAGGGTGGAACTGAAGCTTTCTTT
size: .; D: .; J: TRBJ2-2; V: TRBV3-1/TRBV3-2; CDR3: CASSEGGHGELFF; DNA: TGTGCCAGCAGCGAAGGAGGACACGGGGAGCTGTTTTTT
size: .; D: .; J: TRBJ2-3; V: TRBV15; CDR3: CATSSGPSSSTDTQYF; DNA: TGTGCCACCAGCTCTGGGCCTTCGTCTAGCACAGATACGCAGTATTTT
size: .; D: .; J: TRBJ1-2; V: TRBV11-3; CDR3: CASSQTRQGLHSNYGYTF; DNA: TGTGCCAGCAGCCAGACGAGGCAGGGGCTCCATTCTAACTATGGCTACACCTTC
size: .; D: .; J: TRBJ1-6; V: TRBV5-4; CDR3: CASSSQGDNSPLHF; DNA: TGTGCCAGCAGCTCACAGGGAGATAATTCACCCCTCCACTTT